The 11 T cell receptor beta chains below come from one sample, sequenced in a study of beta chain features in type 1 diabetes. Regarding the study as a whole: Moderate yet significant TCRB CDR3 shortening was seen in Type 1 diabetes patients in all four CD4+ subsets.

The study reverse transcribed the entire isolated RNA, so it sequenced expressed TCRB transcripts. Sequencing was performed with immunoSEQ multiplex PCR; in TCRdb, only in-frame clones are kept and a portion is missing. This sample has about 160,000 clones; 63% occur once, and the top ten carry about 0.091%. The antigens of these receptors remain unknown. Specimen: naive CD4+ T cells from blood. These receptor sequences come from a man in his thirties or forties with type 1 diabetes.

This clone was recorded a few times. The V and J genes are TRBV29-1 and TRBJ2-7; D not resolved. V was pared by 4 bases and J by 0 bases, with 7 bases between. The CDR3 sequence is 12 residues long. Per germline, CDR1 SQVTM and CDR2 ANQGSEA. The CDR3 reads CSVGIGSYEQYF. CDR3 in DNA: TGCAGCGTTGGTATCGGCTCCTACGAGCAGTACTTC.

The chain carries TRBV2 and TRBJ2-1; D might be TRBD2 (7 bases). This CDR3 has 15 amino acids. Germline loops: CDR1 SNHLY, CDR2 FYNNEI. The V end was cut by 8 bases, the J end by 3 bases, with 17 bases between. CDR3 in amino acids: CASSAGDNHYNEQFF. The DNA of the CDR3 is TGTGCCAGCTCGGCGGGGGACAACCACTACAATGAGCAGTTCTTC. Variable domain in full (rest from reference TRBV2 and TRBJ2-1): EPEVTQTPSHQVTQMGQEVILRCVPISNHLYFYWYRQILGQKVEFLVSFYNNEISEKSEIFDDQFSVERPDGSNFTLKIRSTKLEDSAMYFCASSAGDNHYNEQFFGPGTRLTVL.

Notes on this clone: Within the sample, other DNA sequences also encode this same CDR3. The chain links TRBV6-5 to TRBJ2-5, with 7 bases identical to TRBD1. V shed 6 bases, J shed 5 bases, and the junction held 6 bases outside the gene matches. This CDR3 has 13 residues. Germline V gene lookup returns CDR1 MNHEY and CDR2 SVGAGI. The CDR3 is CASSRQGRETQYF. The CDR3 coding sequence is TGTGCCAGCAGCCGACAGGGTAGGGAGACCCAGTACTTC.

The J gene is TRBJ1-3, the V gene TRBV30; no clear D gene. Germline V gives CDR1 GTSNPN, CDR2 SVGIG (reference sequence). V was clipped by 5 bases and J by 7 bases, with 9 bases between them. This CDR3 contains 11 residues. CDR3: CAWGPINTIYF. CDR3 bases: TGTGCCTGGGGTCCGATCAACACCATATATTTT. Together with reference TRBV30 and TRBJ1-3, the CDR3 gives the full variable domain: SQTIHQWPATLVQPVGSPLSLECTVEGTSNPNLYWYRQAAGRGLQLLFYSVGIGQISSEVPQNLSASRPQDRQFILSSKKLLLSDSGFYLCAWGPINTIYFGEGSWLTVV.

The chain employs TRBV5-1 and TRBJ2-6; TRBD2 matches 7 bases. Germline CDR1 and CDR2: SGHRS and YFSETQ. The CDR3 totals 17 residues. Germline trimming cut 4 bases from V and 4 bases from J; bases unmatched to any gene: 11. The CDR3 DNA is TGCGCCAGCAGCCCCCTTTCGGGGGGTTCCGGGGCCAACGTCCTGACTTTC. Translated, it gives CASSPLSGGSGANVLTF.

The chain carries TRBV28 and TRBJ2-7; D call uncertain. CDR1 and CDR2 from the germline V gene are MDHEN and SYDVKM. The CDR3 is 15 amino acids. Trimming left V 2 bases short and J 3 bases short, with 14 bases between. In nucleotides, the CDR3 is TGTGCCAGCAGTTTAAAGATAACGACTCTCTACGAGCAGTACTTC. It codes for CASSLKITTLYEQYF.

This clone was counted between two and nine times. The sample carries other DNA sequences with the same CDR3. The chain carries TRBV29-1 and TRBJ2-6; the D is unclear. The CDR3 is made up of 12 amino acids. The germline V gene encodes CDR1 SQVTM and CDR2 ANQGSEA. The V gene lost 5 bases and the J gene lost 4 bases, with 6 bases spanning the gap. CDR3 bases: TGCAGCGTTTCTTCCGGGGCCAACGTCCTGACTTTC. This sequence encodes CSVSSGANVLTF.

The V and J genes are TRBV29-1 and TRBJ1-2; tentative D call: TRBD1 (5 bases). This CDR3 is 14 amino acids long. The germline V gene has CDR1 SQVTM and CDR2 ANQGSEA. V lost 5 bases and J 1 base, leaving 14 bases between the germline ends. The CDR3, as DNA: TGCAGCGTTCATCAGGGTAGGAGTAACTATGGCTACACCTTC. Translated: CSVHQGRSNYGYTF.

This chain uses TRBV4-1 with TRBJ1-4, with D unresolved. This CDR3 is built from 15 residues. With 5 bases removed from V and 1 base from J, the gap between germline ends came to 11 bases. The germline gives CDR1 MGHRA, CDR2 YSYEKL. The CDR3 loop reads CASSLHGVTNEKLFF. The CDR3, as DNA: TGCGCCAGCAGCTTACATGGGGTAACTAATGAAAAACTGTTTTTT.

This chain joins TRBV6-6 and TRBJ2-7; no firm D call. Germline V gives CDR1 MNHNY, CDR2 SVGAGI (reference sequence). V gave up 0 bases and J gave up 2 bases, with 11 bases separating them. The CDR3 totals 15 residues. The CDR3 DNA is TGTGCCAGCAGTTACTCGGTGACGGAGACCTACGAGCAGTACTTC. Its protein product is CASSYSVTETYEQYF.

The CDR3 DNA is TGTGCCAGCAGCTTAGCCGGATCGGCTGAAGCTTTCTTT. Translating it yields CASSLAGSAEAFF. The chain recombines TRBV7-9 with TRBJ1-1; no clear D gene. Trimming pared 0 bases from V and 6 bases from J, leaving 8 bases between. Germline values: CDR1 SEHNR, CDR2 FQNEAQ (reference sequence). The CDR3 has 13 residues.